This T cell receptor beta chain was obtained from a study of technical replicates of blood from a handful of donors. The table came from immunoSEQ multiplex PCR; TCRdb's copy has only in-frame clones and leaves some out. The sample has over 55,000 clones, more than 75% seen once; the top ten hold 5% to 6.5%. The CDR3 is made up of 14 amino acids. The V end was cut by 3 bases, the J end by 6 bases, with 11 bases between. Germline V gene lookup returns CDR1 MNHEY and CDR2 SMNVEV (reference sequence). Sequenced: PBMCs. The receptor was isolated from a human donor in good health. Some clones in this sample may be carry-over from other donors' samples. The chain joins TRBV27 to TRBJ2-2, with D unclear. CDR3 sequence: CASSFSRHAGELFF. The CDR3 coding sequence is TGTGCCAGCAGTTTCTCCAGGCACGCCGGGGAGCTGTTTTTT.